This TCR beta chain was obtained from a study of regulatory T cells. The CDR3 consists of 14 residues. CDR1 is MNHNS and CDR2 is SASEGT in the germline V gene. Trimming shortened V by 2 bases and J by 0 bases, and 8 bases separated the two germline ends. The PCR used 52 TRBV and 13 TRBJ primers. TCRdb's table, derived via immunoSEQ multiplex PCR, lists solely in-frame clones and lacks some. This sample has tens of thousands of clones, with 89% found just once. On this clone: The antigen is undetermined.

Notes on the study in general: In CD3G-deficient patients, conventional CD4+ T cells were enriched for hydrophobic CDR3 residues at positions 6 and 7.

Sequenced sample: conventional CD4+ T cells sorted from blood. This clonotype was obtained from a young adult with CD3G deficiency. The genes are TRBV6-1 and TRBJ2-7; D uncertain. This chain's CDR3 is CASSEQLLSYEQYF. The CDR3 DNA reads TGTGCCAGCAGTGAACAGCTACTCTCCTACGAGCAGTACTTC.